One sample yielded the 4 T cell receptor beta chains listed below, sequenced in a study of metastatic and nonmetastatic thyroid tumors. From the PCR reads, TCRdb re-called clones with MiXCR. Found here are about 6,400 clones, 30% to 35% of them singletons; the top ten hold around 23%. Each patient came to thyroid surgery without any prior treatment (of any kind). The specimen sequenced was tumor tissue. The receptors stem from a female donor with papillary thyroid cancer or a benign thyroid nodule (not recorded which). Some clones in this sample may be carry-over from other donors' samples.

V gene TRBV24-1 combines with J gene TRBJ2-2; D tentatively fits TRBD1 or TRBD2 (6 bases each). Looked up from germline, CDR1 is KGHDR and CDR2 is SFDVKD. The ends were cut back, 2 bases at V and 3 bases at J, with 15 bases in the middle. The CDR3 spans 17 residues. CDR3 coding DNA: TGTGCCACCAGTGATTCGATACAGGGAGGCGACACCGGGGAGCTGTTTTTT. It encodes CATSDSIQGGDTGELFF.

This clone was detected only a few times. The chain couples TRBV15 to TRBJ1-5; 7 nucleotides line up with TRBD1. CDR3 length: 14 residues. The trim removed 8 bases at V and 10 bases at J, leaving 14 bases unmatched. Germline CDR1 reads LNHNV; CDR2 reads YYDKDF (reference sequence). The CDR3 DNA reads TGTGCCACCCGAAATGACAGGGACTACGCCCCCCAGCATTTT. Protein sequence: CATRNDRDYAPQHF.

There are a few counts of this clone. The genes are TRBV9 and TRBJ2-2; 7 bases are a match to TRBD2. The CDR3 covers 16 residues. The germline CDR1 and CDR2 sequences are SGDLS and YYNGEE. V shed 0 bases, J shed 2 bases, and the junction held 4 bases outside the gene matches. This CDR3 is CASSVGASGNTGELFF. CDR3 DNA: TGTGCCAGCAGCGTAGGGGCTAGCGGCAACACCGGGGAGCTGTTTTTT.

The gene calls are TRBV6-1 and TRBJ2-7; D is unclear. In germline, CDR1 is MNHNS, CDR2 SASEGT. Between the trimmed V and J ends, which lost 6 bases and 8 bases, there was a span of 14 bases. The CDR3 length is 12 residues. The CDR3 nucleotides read TGTGCCAGCAGCCCAGACGCTGGGAAGCAGTACTTC. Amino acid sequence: CASSPDAGKQYF.